This T cell receptor (beta chain) was captured in a study of Ad26.COV2.S vaccination and SARS-CoV-2 variants. This CDR3 contains 15 residues. Trimming at V came to 0 bases and at J to 1 base, leaving 4 bases not matched to a gene. Per germline, CDR1 SGDLS and CDR2 YYNGEE. Method: immunoSEQ multiplex PCR; TCRdb's copy keeps in-frame clones and lacks some. The data contain 350,000 to 500,000 clones, roughly 88% of them singletons. The treatment was: approximately 18 received Ad26.COV2.S at low or high dose, single or two shots; 5 received placebo; per-sample allocation not given. All samples were drawn on day 63, counting from the first vaccine or placebo injection.

The chain combines TRBV9 with TRBJ2-7, with 7 positions matching TRBD1. This TCR was sampled from a person between 18 and 60 years old who received the Ad26.COV2.S COVID-19 vaccine or a placebo. Material: peripheral blood, obtained in a trial of Ad26.COV2.S vaccine versus placebo. In DNA form, the CDR3 reads TGTGCCAGCAGCGTAGGAGGGACAGTTTCCTACGAGCAGTACTTC. Protein: CASSVGGTVSYEQYF.